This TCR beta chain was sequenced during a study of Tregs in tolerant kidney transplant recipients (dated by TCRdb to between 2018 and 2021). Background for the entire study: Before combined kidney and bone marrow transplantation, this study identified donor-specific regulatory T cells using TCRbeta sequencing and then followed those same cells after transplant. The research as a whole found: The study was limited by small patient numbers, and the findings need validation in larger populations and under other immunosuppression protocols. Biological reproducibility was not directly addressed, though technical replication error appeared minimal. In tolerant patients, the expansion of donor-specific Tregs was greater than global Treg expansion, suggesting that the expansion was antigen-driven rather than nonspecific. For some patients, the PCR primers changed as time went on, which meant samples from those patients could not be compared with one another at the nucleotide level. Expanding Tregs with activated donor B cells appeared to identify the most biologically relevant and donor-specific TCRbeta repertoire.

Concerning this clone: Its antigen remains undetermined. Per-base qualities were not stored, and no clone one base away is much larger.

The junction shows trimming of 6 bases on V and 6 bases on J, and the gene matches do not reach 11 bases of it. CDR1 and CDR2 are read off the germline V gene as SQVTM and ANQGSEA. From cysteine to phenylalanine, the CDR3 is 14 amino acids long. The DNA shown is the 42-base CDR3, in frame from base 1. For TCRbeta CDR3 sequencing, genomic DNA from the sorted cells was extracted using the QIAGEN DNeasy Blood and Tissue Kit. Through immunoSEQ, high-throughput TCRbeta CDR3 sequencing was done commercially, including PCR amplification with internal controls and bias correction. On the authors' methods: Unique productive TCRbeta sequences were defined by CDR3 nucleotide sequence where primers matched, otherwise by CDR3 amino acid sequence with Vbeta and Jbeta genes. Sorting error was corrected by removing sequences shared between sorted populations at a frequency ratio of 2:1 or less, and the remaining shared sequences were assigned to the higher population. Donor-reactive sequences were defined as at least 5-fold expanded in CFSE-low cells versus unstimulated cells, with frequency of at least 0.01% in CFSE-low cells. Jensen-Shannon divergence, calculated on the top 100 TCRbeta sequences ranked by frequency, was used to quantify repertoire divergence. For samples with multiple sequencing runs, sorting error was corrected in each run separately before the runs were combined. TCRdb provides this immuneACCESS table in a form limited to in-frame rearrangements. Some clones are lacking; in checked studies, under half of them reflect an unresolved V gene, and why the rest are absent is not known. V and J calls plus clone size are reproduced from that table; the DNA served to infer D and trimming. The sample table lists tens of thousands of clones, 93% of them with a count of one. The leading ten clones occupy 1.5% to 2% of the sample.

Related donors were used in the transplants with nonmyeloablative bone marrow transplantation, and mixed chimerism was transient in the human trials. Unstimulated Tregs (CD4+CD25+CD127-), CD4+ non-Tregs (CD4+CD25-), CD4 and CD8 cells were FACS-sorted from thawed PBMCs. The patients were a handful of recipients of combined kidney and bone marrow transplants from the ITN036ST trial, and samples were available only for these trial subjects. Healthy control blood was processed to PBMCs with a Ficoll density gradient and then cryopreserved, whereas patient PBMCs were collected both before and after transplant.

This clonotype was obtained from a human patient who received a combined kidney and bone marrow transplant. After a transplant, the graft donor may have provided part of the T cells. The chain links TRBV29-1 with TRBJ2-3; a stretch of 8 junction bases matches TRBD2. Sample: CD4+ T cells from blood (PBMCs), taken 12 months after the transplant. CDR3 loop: CSVEPAGVTDTQYF. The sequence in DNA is TGCAGCGTAGAACCAGCGGGAGTCACCGATACGCAGTATTTT.